Listed below are T cell receptor beta chains from one sample, sequenced in a study of blood T cell repertoires in COVID-19. Here immunoSEQ multiplex PCR was the method, and the copy in TCRdb shows in-frame clones only, minus some. Of around 100,000 clones in the sample, around 90% were seen once. The material sequenced was peripheral blood. The source of these receptors is a human donor with active COVID-19. The donor label of this sample is uncertain. Each CDR3 is given with its conserved first and last residue. The D gene is left open where the match is weak. Expanded clones get a size class; other rows say once, few or many, or leave the size out.

.	TRBJ2-5	.	TRBV4-3	TGCGCCAGCAGCCCCGGAACTGGGGGGTACGAGGAGACCCAGTACTTC	CASSPGTGGYEETQYF
.	TRBJ2-3	.	TRBV29-1	TGCAGCGTTGTCTCGACTTACACAGATACGCAGTATTTT	CSVVSTYTDTQYF
.	TRBJ1-1	TRBD1	TRBV18	TGTGCCAGCTCACCACCGGTGACAGGGGAACGCACTGAAGCTTTCTTT	CASSPPVTGERTEAFF
few	TRBJ1-1	TRBD1	TRBV6-1	TGTGCCAGCAGTGAAAGGTCGACAGGGAGGACTGAAGCTTTCTTT	CASSERSTGRTEAFF
.	TRBJ1-1	.	TRBV5-1	TGCGCCAGCAGCTTGGACGGCAGGCTGAACACTGAAGCTTTCTTT	CASSLDGRLNTEAFF
.	TRBJ1-5	TRBD1	TRBV7-9	TGTGCCAGCAGCCCAGGACAGGGCAATCAGCCCCAGCATTTT	CASSPGQGNQPQHF
.	TRBJ2-7	.	TRBV6-2/TRBV6-3	TGTGCCAGCAGTTACACCTCTATCCCCTACGAGCAGTACTTC	CASSYTSIPYEQYF
.	TRBJ2-3	.	TRBV5-1	TGCGCCAGCACCCCGACAGGTCCGGCAGATACGCAGTATTTT	CASTPTGPADTQYF
.	TRBJ1-1	.	TRBV4-1	TGCGCCAGCAGCCGCGGGTCGGGAACTGAAGCTTTCTTT	CASSRGSGTEAFF
few	TRBJ1-3	.	TRBV4-1	TGCGCCAGCAGCCAAGTGGGGACACTTGGAAACACCATATATTTT	CASSQVGTLGNTIYF
once	TRBJ1-4	.	TRBV7-6	TGTGCCAGCAGCTTAGCGGTTGCAGGGGTGGGTGAAAAACTGTTTTTT	CASSLAVAGVGEKLFF
.	TRBJ1-1	.	TRBV7-2	TGTGCCAGCAGCTTAAACAGCCCTCGGGGGAGCACTGAAGCTTTCTTT	CASSLNSPRGSTEAFF
.	TRBJ2-7	.	TRBV5-1	TGCGCCAGCAGCAACGCCCACATTTGGGGAGACGACGAGCAGTACTTC	CASSNAHIWGDDEQYF
.	TRBJ1-1	.	TRBV6-5	TGTGCCGCCGGGGCCGGGGGGGGAATGACTGAAGCTTTCTTT	CAAGAGGGMTEAFF
.	TRBJ2-7	TRBD1	TRBV7-2	TGTGCCAGCAGCCCGCTAACGGACAGGGGCGAGCAGTACTTC	CASSPLTDRGEQYF
few	TRBJ1-1	.	TRBV2	TGTGCCAGCAGTATCCTCTGGGGGCGCACTGAAGCTTTCTTT	CASSILWGRTEAFF